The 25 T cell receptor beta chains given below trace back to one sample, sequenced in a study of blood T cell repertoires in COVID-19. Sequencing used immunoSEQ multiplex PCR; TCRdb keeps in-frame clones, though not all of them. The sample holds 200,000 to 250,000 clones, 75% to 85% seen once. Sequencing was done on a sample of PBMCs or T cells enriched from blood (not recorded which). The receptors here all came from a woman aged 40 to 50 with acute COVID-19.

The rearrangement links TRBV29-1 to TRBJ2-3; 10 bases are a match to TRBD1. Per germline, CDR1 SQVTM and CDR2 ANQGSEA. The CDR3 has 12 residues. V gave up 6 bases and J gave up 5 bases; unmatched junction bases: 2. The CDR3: CSVGQGLDTQYF. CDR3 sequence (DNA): TGCAGCGTGGGACAGGGGTTAGATACGCAGTATTTT.

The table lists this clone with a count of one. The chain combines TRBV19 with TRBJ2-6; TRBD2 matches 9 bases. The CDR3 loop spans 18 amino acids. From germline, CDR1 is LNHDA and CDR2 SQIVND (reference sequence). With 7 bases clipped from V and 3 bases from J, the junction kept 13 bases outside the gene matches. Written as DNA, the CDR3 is TGTGCCAGTACCCCAACCCCGATAGCGGGAGTTGGGGCCAACGTCCTGACTTTC. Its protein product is CASTPTPIAGVGANVLTF. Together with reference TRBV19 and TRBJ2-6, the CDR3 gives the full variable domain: DGGITQSPKYLFRKEGQNVTLSCEQNLNHDAMYWYRQDPGQGLRLIYYSQIVNDFQKGDIAEGYSVSREKKESFPLTVTSAQKNPTAFYLCASTPTPIAGVGANVLTFGAGSRLTVL.

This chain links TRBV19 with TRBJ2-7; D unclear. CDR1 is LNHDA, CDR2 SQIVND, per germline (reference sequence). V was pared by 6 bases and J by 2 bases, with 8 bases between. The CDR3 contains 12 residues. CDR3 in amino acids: CASRSVTYEQYF. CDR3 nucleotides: TGTGCCAGTAGGTCAGTAACCTACGAGCAGTACTTC.

The CDR3 region has the DNA TGTGCCTGGACCGTCGGGACAGGCTTTCACAATGAGCAGTTCTTC. This codes for CAWTVGTGFHNEQFF. V gene TRBV30 combines with J gene TRBJ2-1, with TRBD1 identical over 8 bases. After removal of 4 bases from V and 5 bases from J, the junction contained 10 bases not matched to a gene. CDR1 and CDR2 (germline): GTSNPN, SVGIG (reference sequence). CDR3 length equals 15 residues.

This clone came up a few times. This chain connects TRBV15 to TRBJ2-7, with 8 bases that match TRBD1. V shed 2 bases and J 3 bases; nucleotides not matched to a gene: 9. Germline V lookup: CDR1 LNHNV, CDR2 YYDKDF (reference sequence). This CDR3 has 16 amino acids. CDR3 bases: TGTGCCACCAGCAGATGGGGACAGGACGGTGGCTACGAGCAGTACTTC. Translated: CATSRWGQDGGYEQYF.

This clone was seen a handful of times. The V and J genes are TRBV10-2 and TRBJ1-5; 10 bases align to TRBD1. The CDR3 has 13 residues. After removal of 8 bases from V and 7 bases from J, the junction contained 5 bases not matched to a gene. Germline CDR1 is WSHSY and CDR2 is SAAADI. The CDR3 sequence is CASGQGDGQPQHF. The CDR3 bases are TGCGCCAGCGGACAGGGGGATGGACAGCCCCAGCATTTT.

This CDR3 is CASSQDAQNYGYTF. The CDR3 DNA reads as TGCGCCAGCAGCCAAGACGCACAGAACTATGGCTACACCTTC. The chain joins TRBV4-3 to TRBJ1-2; D is uncertain. Trimming removed 0 bases from V and 2 bases from J, with 7 bases in between. CDR3 length equals 14 residues. Germline V gives CDR1 LGHNA, CDR2 YSLEER.

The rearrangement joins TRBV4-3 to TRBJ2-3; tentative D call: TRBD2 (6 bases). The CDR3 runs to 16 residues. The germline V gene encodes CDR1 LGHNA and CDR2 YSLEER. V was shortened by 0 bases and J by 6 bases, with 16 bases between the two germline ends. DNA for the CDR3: TGCGCCAGCAGCCAAGAAGGGAGCGGGTGGCGGGATACGCAGTATTTT. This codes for CASSQEGSGWRDTQYF.

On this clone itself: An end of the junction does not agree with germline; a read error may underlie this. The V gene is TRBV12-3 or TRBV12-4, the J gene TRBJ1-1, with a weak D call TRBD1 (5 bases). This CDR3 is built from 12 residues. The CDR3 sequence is CASSRGNAEAFF. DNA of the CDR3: TGTGCCAGCAGTCGGGGGAACGCTGAAGCTTTCTTT.

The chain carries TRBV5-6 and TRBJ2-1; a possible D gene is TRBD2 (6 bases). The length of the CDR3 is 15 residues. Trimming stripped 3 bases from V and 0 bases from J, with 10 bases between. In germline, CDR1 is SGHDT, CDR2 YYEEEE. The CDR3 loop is CASSWDFSSYNEQFF. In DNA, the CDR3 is TGTGCCAGCAGCTGGGACTTTAGCTCCTACAATGAGCAGTTCTTC.

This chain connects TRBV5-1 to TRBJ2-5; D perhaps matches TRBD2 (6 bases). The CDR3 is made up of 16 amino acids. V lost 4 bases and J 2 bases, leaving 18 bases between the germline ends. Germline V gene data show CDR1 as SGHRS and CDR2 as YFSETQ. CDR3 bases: TGCGCCAGCAGCATTCTTGGTCTGGGGAGGCAAGAGACCCAGTACTTC. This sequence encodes CASSILGLGRQETQYF.

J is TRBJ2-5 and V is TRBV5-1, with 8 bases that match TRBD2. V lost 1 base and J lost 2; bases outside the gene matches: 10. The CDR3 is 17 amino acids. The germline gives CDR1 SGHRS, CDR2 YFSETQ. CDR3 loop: CASSLLHLAGPQETQYF. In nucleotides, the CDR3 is TGCGCCAGCAGCTTGCTTCATTTAGCGGGACCTCAAGAGACCCAGTACTTC. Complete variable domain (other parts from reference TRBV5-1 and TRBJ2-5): KAGVTQTPRYLIKTRGQQVTLSCSPISGHRSVSWYQQTPGQGLQFLFEYFSETQRNKGNFPGRFSGRQFSNSRSEMNVSTLELGDSALYLCASSLLHLAGPQETQYFGPGTRLLVL.

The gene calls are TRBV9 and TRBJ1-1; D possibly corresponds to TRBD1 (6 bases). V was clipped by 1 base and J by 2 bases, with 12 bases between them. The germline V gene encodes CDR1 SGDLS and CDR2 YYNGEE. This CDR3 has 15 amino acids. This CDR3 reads CASSVLQGSNTEAFF. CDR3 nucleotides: TGTGCCAGCAGCGTACTACAGGGTTCTAACACTGAAGCTTTCTTT.

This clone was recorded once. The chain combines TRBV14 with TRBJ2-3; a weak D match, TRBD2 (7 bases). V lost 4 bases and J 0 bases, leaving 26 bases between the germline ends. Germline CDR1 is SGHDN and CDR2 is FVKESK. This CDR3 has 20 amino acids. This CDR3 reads CASSPLGGLGRPASTDTQYF. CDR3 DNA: TGTGCCAGCAGCCCCCTGGGGGGGCTGGGGAGGCCCGCTAGCACAGATACGCAGTATTTT. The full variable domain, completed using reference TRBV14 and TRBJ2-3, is EAGVTQFPSHSVIEKGQTVTLRCDPISGHDNLYWYRRVMGKEIKFLLHFVKESKQDESGMPNNRFLAERTGGTYSTLKVQPAELEDSGVYFCASSPLGGLGRPASTDTQYFGPGTRLTVL.

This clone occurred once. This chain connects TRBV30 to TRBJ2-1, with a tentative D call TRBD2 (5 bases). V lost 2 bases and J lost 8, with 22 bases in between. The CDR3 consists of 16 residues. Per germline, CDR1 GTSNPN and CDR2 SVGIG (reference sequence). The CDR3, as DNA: TGTGCCTGGAGTACCACTCGACTACCCTCGCGGGATGAGCAGTTCTTC. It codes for CAWSTTRLPSRDEQFF.

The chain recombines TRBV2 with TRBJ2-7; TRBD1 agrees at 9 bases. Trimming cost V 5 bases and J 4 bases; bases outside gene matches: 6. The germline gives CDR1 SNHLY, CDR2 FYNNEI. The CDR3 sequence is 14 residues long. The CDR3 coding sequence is TGTGCCAGCAGTCGGGACAGGGAGACTTACGAGCAGTACTTC. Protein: CASSRDRETYEQYF. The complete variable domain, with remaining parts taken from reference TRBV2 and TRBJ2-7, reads EPEVTQTPSHQVTQMGQEVILRCVPISNHLYFYWYRQILGQKVEFLVSFYNNEISEKSEIFDDQFSVERPDGSNFTLKIRSTKLEDSAMYFCASSRDRETYEQYFGPGTRLTVT.

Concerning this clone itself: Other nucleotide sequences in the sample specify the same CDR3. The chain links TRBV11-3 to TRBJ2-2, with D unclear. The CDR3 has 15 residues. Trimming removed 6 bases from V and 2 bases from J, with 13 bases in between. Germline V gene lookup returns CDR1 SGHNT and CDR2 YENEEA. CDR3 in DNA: TGTGCCAGCAGGAAACCAGGAATCAACACCGGGGAGCTGTTTTTT. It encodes CASRKPGINTGELFF.

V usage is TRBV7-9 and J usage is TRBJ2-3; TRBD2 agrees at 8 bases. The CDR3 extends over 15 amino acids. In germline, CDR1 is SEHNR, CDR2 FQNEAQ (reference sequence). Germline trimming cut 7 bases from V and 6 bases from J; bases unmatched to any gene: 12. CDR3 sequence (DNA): TGTGCCAGCAACCCGCCGGGACTAGAGTCCGATACGCAGTATTTT. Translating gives CASNPPGLESDTQYF. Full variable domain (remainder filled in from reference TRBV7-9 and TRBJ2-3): DTGVSQNPRHKITKRGQNVTFRCDPISEHNRLYWYRQTLGQGPEFLTYFQNEAQLEKSRLLSDRFSAERPKGSFSTLEIQRTEQGDSAMYLCASNPPGLESDTQYFGPGTRLTVL.

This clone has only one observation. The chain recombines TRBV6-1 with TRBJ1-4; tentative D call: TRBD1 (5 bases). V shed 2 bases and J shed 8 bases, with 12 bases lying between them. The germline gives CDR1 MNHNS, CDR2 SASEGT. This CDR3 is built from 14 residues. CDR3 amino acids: CASSEYGGGEKLFF. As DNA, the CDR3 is TGTGCCAGCAGTGAATATGGGGGAGGCGAAAAACTGTTTTTT.

Here the CDR3 DNA reads TGTGCCAGCGAATCGGGGGGGCCATCCTACGAGCAGTACTTC. Protein: CASESGGPSYEQYF. The rearrangement joins TRBV19 to TRBJ2-7; 8 positions agree with TRBD2. Germline CDR1 reads LNHDA; CDR2 reads SQIVND (reference sequence). V trimming: 9 bases; J trimming: 1 base; junction bases outside the gene matches: 8. The CDR3 is 14 amino acids. Supplemented by reference TRBV19 and TRBJ2-7, the full variable domain reads DGGITQSPKYLFRKEGQNVTLSCEQNLNHDAMYWYRQDPGQGLRLIYYSQIVNDFQKGDIAEGYSVSREKKESFPLTVTSAQKNPTAFYLCASESGGPSYEQYFGPGTRLTVT.

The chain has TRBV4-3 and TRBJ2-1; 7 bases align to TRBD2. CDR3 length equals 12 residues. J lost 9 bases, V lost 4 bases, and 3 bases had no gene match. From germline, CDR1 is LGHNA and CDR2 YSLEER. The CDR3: CASSPGGGEQFF. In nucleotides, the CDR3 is TGCGCCAGCAGCCCTGGGGGGGGTGAGCAGTTCTTC.

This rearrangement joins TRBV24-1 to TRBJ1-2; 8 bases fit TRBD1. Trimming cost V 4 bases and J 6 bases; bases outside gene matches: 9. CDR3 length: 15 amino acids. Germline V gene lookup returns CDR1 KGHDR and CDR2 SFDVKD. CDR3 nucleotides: TGTGCCACCAGTGACTACGGGGACAGGACGGATGGCTACACCTTC. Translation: CATSDYGDRTDGYTF.

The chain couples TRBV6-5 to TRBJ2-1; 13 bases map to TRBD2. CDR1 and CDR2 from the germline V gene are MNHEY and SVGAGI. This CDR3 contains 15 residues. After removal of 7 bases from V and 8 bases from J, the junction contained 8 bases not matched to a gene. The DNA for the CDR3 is TGTGCCAGCACTCCGGGACTAGCGGGAATTGATGAGCAGTTCTTC. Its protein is CASTPGLAGIDEQFF.

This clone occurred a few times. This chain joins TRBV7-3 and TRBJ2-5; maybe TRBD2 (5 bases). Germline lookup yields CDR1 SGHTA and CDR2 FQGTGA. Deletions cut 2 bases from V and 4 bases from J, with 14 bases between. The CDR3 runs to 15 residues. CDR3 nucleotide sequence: TGTGCCAGCAGCTTAGAGGGAACTGAAGGAGAGACCCAGTACTTC. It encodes CASSLEGTEGETQYF.

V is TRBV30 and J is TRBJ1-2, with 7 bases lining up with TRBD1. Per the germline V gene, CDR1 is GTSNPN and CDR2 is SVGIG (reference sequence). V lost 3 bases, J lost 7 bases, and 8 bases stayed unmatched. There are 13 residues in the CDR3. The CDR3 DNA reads TGTGCCTGGAGCTTACAGGGGCCGGGTGGCTACACCTTC. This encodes CAWSLQGPGGYTF.